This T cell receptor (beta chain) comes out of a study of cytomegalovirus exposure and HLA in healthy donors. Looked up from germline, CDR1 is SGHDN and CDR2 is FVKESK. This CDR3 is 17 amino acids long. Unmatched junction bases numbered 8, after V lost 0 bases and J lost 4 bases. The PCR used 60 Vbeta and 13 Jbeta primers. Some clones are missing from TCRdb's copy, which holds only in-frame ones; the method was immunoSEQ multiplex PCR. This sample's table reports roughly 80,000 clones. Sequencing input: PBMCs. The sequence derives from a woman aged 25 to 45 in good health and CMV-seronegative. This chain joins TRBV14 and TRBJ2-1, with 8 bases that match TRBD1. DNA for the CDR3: TGTGCCAGCAGCCAAGATGTTTGGGGACAGGCGTACAATGAGCAGTTCTTC. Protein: CASSQDVWGQAYNEQFF.